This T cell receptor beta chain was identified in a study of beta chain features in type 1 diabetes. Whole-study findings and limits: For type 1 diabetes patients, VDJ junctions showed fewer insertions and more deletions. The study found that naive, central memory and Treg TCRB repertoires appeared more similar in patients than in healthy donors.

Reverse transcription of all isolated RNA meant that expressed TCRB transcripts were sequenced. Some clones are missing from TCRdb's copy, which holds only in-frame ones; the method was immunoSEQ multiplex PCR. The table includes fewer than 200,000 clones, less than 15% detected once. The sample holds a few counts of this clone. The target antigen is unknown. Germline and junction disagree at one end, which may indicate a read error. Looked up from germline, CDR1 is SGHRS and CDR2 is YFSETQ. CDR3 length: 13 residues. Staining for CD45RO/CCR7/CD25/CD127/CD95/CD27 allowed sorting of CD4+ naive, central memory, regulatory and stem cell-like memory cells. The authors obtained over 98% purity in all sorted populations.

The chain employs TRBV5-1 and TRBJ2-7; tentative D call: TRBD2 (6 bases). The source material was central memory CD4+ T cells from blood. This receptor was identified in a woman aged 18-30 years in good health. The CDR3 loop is CASTLRSGYEQYF. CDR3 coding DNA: TGCGCCAGCACCTTGAGGAGCGGGTACGAGCAGTACTTC.